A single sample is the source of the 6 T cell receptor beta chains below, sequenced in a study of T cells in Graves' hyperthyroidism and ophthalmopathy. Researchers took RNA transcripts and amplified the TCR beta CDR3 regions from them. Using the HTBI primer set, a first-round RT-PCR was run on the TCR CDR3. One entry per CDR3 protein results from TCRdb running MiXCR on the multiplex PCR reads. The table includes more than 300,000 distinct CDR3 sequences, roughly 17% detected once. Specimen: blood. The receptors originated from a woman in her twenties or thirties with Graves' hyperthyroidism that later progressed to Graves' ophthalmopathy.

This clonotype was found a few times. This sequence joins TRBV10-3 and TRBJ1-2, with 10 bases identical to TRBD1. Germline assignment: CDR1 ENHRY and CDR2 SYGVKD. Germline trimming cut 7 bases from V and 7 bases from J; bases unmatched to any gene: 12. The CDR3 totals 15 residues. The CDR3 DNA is TGTGCCATCAACCAGGGGGGACAGGGGTTTCGTGGCTACACCTTC. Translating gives CAINQGGQGFRGYTF.

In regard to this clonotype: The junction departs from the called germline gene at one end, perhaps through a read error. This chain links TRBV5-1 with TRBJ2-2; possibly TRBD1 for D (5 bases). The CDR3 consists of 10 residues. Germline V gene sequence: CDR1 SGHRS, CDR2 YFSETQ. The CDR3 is CASWGNRLVF. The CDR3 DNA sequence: TGCGCCAGCTGGGGTAACAGGTTGGTTTTT. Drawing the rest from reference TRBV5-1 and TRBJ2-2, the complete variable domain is KAGVTQTPRYLIKTRGQQVTLSCSPISGHRSVSWYQQTPGQGLQFLFEYFSETQRNKGNFPGRFSGRQFSNSRSEMNVSTLELGDSALYLCASWGNRLVFGEGSRLTVL.

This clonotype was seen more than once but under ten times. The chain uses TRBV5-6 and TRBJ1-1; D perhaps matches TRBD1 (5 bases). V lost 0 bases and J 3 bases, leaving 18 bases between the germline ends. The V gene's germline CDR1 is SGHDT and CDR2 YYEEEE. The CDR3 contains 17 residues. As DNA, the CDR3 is TGTGCCAGCAGCTTGGCCGCTGGGGCTGGGACCCACACTGAAGCTTTCTTT. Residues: CASSLAAGAGTHTEAFF.

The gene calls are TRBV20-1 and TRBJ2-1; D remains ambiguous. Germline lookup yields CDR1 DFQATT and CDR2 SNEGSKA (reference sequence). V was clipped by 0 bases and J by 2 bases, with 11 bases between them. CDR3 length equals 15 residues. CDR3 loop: CSARDTNRPYNEQFF. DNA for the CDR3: TGCAGTGCTAGAGATACCAACCGACCCTACAATGAGCAGTTCTTC.

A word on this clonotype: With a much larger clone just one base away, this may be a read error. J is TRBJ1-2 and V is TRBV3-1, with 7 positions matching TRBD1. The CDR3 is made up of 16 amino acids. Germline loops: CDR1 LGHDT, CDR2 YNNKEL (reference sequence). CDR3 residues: CASSQGRGGRNYGYSF. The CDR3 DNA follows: TGTGCCAGCAGCCAAGGGAGAGGGGGCAGAAACTATGGCTACAGCTTC. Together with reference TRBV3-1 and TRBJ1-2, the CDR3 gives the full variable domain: DTAVSQTPKYLVTQMGNDKSIKCEQNLGHDTMYWYKQDSKKFLKIMFSYNNKELIINETVPNRFSPKSPDKAHLNLHINSLELGDSAVYFCASSQGRGGRNYGYSFGSGTRLTVV.

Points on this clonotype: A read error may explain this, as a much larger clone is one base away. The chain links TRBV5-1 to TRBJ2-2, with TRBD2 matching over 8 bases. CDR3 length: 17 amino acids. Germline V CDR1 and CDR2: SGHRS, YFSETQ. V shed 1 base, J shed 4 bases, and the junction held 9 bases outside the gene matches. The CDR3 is CASSLPSGRRVTGELFF. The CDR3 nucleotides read TGCGCCAGCAGCTTGCCGAGCGGGAGACGAGTCACCGGGGAGCTGTTTTTT.